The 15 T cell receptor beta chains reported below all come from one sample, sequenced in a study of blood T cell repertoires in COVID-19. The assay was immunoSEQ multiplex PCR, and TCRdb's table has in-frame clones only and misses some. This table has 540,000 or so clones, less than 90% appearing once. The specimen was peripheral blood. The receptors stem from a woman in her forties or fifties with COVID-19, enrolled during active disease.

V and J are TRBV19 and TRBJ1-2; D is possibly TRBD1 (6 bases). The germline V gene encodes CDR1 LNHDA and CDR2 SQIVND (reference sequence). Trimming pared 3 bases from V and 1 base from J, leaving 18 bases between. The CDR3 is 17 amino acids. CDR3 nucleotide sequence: TGTGCCAGTAGTATGGCGGCAGGGGTTTTTTATAACTATGGCTACACCTTC. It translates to CASSMAAGVFYNYGYTF.

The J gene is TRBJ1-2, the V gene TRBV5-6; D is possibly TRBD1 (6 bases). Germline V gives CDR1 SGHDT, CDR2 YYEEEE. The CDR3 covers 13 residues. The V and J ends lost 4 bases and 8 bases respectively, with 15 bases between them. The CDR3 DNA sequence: TGTGCCAGCAGCCACAGGGTAGTCGACGGCTACACCTTC. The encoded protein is CASSHRVVDGYTF.

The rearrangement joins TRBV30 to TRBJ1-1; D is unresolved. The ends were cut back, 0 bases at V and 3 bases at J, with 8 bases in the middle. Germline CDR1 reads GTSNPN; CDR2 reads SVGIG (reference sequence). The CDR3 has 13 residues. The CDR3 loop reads CAWSVQRYTEAFF. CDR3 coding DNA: TGTGCCTGGAGTGTACAGAGATACACTGAAGCTTTCTTT. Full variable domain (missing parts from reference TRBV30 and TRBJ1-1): SQTIHQWPATLVQPVGSPLSLECTVEGTSNPNLYWYRQAAGRGLQLLFYSVGIGQISSEVPQNLSASRPQDRQFILSSKKLLLSDSGFYLCAWSVQRYTEAFFGQGTRLTVV.

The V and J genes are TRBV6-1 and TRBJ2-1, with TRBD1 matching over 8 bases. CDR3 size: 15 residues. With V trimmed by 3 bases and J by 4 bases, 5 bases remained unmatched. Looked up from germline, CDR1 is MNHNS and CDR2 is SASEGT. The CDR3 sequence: CASSEQGARYNEQFF. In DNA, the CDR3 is TGTGCCAGCAGTGAGCAGGGGGCGCGATACAATGAGCAGTTCTTC.

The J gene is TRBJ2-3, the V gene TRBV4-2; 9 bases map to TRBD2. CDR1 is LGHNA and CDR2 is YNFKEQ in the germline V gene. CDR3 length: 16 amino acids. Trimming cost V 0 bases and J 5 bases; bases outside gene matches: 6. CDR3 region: CASSQDQAGGGDTQYF. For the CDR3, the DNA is TGTGCCAGCAGCCAAGATCAGGCGGGGGGGGGAGATACGCAGTATTTT.

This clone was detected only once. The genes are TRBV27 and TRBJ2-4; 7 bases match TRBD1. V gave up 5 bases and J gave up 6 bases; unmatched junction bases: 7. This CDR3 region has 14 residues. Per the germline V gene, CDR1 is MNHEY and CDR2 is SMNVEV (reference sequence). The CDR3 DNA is TGTGCCAGCAGTGGACAGGTCTCGTCAAACATTCAGTACTTC. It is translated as CASSGQVSSNIQYF.

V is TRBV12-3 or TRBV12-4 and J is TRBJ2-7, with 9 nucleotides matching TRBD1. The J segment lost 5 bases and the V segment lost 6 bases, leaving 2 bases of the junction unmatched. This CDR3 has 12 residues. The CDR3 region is CASRRDRDEQYF. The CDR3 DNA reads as TGTGCCAGCAGGAGGGACAGGGACGAGCAGTACTTC.

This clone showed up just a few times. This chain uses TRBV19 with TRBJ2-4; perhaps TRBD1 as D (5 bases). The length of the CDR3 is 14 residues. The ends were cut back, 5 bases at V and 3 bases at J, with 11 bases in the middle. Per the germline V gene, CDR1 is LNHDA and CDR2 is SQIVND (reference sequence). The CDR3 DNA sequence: TGTGCCAGTAGTCAAGAGACAGTCAAAAACATTCAGTACTTC. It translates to CASSQETVKNIQYF. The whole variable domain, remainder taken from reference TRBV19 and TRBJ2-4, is DGGITQSPKYLFRKEGQNVTLSCEQNLNHDAMYWYRQDPGQGLRLIYYSQIVNDFQKGDIAEGYSVSREKKESFPLTVTSAQKNPTAFYLCASSQETVKNIQYFGAGTRLSVL.

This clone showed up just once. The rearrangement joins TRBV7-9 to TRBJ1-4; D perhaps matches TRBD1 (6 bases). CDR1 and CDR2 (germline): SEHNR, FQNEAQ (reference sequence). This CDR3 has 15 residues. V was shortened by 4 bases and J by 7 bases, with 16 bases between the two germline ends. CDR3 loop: CASSSNWDIGEKLFF. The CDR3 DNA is TGTGCCAGCAGCTCCAACTGGGACATTGGTGAAAAACTGTTTTTT.

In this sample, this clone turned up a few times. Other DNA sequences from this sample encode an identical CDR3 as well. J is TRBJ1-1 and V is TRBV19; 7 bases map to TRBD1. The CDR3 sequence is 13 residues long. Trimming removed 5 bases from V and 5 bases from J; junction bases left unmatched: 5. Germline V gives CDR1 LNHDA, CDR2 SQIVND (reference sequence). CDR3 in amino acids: CASSPDRETEAFF. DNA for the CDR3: TGTGCCAGTAGTCCTGACAGGGAAACTGAAGCTTTCTTT. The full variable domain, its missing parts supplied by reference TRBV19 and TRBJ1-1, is DGGITQSPKYLFRKEGQNVTLSCEQNLNHDAMYWYRQDPGQGLRLIYYSQIVNDFQKGDIAEGYSVSREKKESFPLTVTSAQKNPTAFYLCASSPDRETEAFFGQGTRLTVV.

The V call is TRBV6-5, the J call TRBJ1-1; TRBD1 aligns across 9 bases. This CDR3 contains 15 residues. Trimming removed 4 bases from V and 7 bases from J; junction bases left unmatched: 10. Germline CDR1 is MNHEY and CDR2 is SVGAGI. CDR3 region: CASSSRDRDQFEAFF. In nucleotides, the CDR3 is TGTGCCAGCAGTTCCCGGGACAGGGACCAATTTGAAGCTTTCTTT.

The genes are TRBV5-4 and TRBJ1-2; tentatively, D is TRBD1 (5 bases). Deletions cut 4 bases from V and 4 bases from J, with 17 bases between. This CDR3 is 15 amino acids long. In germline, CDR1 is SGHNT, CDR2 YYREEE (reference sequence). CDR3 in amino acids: CASSARRGEIYGYTF. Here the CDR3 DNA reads TGTGCCAGCAGCGCCAGGAGGGGCGAAATCTATGGCTACACCTTC.

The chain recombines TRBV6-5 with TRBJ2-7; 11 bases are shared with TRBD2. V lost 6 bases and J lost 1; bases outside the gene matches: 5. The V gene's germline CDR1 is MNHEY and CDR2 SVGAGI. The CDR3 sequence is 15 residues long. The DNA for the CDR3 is TGTGCCAGCAGATTTAGGACTAGCGGGTCCTACGAGCAGTACTTC. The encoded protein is CASRFRTSGSYEQYF.

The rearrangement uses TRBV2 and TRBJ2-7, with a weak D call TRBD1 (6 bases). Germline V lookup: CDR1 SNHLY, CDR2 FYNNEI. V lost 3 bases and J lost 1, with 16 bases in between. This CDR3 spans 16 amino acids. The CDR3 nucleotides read TGTGCCAGCAGTGACCCCGGGCACAGGGCTTCCTACGAGCAGTACTTC. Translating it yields CASSDPGHRASYEQYF.

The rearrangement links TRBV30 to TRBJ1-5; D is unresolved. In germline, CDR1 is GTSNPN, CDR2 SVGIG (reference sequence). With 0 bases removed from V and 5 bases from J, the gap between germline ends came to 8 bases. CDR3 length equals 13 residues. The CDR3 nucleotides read TGTGCCTGGAGTGTGGGAGGCTATCAGCCCCAGCATTTT. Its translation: CAWSVGGYQPQHF.